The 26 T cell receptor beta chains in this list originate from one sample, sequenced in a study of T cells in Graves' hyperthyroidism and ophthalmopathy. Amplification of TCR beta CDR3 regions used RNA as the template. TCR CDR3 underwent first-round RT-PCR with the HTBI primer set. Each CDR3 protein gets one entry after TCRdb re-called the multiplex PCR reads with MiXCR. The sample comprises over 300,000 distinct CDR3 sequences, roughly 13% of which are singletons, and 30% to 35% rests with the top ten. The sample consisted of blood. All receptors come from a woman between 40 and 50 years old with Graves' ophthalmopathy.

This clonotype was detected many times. CDR3 sequence (DNA): TGCAGTGCTAGAAGGGAGGGGGGAAGGACGGACACCGGGGAGCTGTTTTTT. Its translation: CSARREGGRTDTGELFF. The chain links TRBV20-1 to TRBJ2-2; a possible D gene is TRBD2 (7 bases). V was cut by 2 bases and J by 3 bases, with 19 bases left in between. Germline CDR1 is DFQATT and CDR2 is SNEGSKA (reference sequence). This CDR3 region has 17 residues.

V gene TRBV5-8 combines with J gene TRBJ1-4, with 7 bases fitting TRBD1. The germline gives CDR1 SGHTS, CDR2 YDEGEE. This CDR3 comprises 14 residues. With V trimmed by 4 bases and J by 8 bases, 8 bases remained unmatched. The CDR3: CASSHDREDEKLFF. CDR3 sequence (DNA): TGTGCCAGCAGCCACGACAGGGAGGACGAAAAACTGTTTTTT.

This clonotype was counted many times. The CDR3 is CASSEGGVNYGYTF. Written as DNA, the CDR3 is TGTGCCAGCAGTGAAGGGGGCGTTAACTATGGCTACACCTTC. This chain connects TRBV6-1 to TRBJ1-2, with D perhaps TRBD1 (5 bases). The CDR3 is made up of 14 amino acids. CDR1 is MNHNS, CDR2 SASEGT, per germline. Trimming pared 1 base from V and 1 base from J, leaving 7 bases between.

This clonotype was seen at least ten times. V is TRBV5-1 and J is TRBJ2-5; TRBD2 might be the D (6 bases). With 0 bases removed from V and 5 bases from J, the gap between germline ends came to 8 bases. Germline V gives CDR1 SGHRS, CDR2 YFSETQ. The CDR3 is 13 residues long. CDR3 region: CASSLAGDETQYF. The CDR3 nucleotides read TGCGCCAGCAGCTTGGCGGGGGATGAGACCCAGTACTTC. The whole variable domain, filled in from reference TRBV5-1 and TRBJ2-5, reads KAGVTQTPRYLIKTRGQQVTLSCSPISGHRSVSWYQQTPGQGLQFLFEYFSETQRNKGNFPGRFSGRQFSNSRSEMNVSTLELGDSALYLCASSLAGDETQYFGPGTRLLVL.

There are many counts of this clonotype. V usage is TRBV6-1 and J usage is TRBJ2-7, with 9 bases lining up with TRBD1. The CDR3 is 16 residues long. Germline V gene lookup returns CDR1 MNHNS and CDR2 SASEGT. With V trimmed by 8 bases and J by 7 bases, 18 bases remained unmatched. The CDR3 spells CASGLIPGQGALEQYF. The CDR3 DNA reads TGTGCCAGCGGACTAATCCCGGGACAGGGTGCTTTGGAGCAGTACTTC.

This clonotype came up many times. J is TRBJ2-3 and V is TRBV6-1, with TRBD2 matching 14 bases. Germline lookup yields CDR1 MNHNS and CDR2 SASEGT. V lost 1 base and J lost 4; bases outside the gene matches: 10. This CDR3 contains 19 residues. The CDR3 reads CASSEESGTSGSRADTQYF. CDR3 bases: TGTGCCAGCAGTGAAGAATCGGGGACTAGCGGGAGCCGGGCAGATACGCAGTATTTT.

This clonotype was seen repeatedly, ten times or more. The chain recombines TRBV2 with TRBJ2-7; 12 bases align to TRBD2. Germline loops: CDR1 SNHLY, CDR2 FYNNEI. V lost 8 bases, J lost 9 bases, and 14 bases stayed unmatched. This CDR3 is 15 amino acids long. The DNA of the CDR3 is TGTGCCAGCGGATCAAGACTAGCGGGGGAGACTGTGCAGTACTTC. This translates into CASGSRLAGETVQYF.

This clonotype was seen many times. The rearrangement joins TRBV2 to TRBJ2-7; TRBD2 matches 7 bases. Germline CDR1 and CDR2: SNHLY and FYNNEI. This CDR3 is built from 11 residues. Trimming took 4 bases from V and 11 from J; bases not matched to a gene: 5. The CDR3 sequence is CASSGRREKYF. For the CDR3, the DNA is TGTGCCAGCAGTGGGAGGCGGGAGAAGTACTTC.

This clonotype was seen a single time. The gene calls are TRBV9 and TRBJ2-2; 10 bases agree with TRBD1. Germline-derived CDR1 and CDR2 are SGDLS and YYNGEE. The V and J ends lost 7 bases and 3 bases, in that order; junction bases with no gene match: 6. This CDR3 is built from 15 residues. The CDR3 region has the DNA TGTGCCAGCGGAGGCGGGACAGGGGACACCGGGGAGCTGTTTTTT. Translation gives CASGGGTGDTGELFF. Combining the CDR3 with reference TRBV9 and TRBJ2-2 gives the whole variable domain DSGVTQTPKHLITATGQRVTLRCSPRSGDLSVYWYQQSLDQGLQFLIQYYNGEERAKGNILERFSAQQFPDLHSELNLSSLELGDSALYFCASGGGTGDTGELFFGEGSRLTVL.

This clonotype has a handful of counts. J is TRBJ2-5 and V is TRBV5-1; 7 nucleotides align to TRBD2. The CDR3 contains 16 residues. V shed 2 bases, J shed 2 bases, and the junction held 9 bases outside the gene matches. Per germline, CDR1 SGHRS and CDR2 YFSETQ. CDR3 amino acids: CASSFTGQRGQETQYF. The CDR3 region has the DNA TGCGCCAGCAGCTTTACGGGCCAGCGGGGACAAGAGACCCAGTACTTC. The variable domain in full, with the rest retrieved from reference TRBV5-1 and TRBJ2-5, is KAGVTQTPRYLIKTRGQQVTLSCSPISGHRSVSWYQQTPGQGLQFLFEYFSETQRNKGNFPGRFSGRQFSNSRSEMNVSTLELGDSALYLCASSFTGQRGQETQYFGPGTRLLVL.

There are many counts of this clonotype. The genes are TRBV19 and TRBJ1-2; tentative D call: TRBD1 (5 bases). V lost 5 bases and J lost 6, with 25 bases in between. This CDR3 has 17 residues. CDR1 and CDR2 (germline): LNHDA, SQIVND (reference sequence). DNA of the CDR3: TGTGCCAGTAGTCAATTTCCGGGCCCAAGGAGGGACGATGGCTACACCTTC. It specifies CASSQFPGPRRDDGYTF.

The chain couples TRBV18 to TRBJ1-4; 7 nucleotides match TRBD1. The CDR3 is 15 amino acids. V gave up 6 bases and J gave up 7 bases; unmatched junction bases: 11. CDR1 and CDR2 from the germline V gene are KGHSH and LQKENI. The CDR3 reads CASSRGQVGGEKLFF. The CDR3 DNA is TGTGCCAGCTCGCGAGGACAGGTTGGAGGTGAAAAACTGTTTTTT.

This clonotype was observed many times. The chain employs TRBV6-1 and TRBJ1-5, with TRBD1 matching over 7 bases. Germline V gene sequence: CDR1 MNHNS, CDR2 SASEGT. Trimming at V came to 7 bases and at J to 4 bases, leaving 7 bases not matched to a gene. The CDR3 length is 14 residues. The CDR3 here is CASKPGQQNQPQHF. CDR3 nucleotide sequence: TGTGCCAGCAAGCCGGGACAGCAAAATCAGCCCCAGCATTTT.

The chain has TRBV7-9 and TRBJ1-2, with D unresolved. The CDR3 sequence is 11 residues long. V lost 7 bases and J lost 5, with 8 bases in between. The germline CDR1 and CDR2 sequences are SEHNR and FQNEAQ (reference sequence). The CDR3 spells CASIGAYGYTF. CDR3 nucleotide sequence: TGTGCCAGCATTGGAGCGTATGGCTACACCTTC.

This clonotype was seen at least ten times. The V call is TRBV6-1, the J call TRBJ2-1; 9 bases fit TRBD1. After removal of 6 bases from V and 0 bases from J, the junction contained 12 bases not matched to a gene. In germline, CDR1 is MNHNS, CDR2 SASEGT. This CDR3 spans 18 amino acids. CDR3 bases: TGTGCCAGCAGCCTCAGGACAGGGGCGTTCCTCTCCTACAATGAGCAGTTCTTC. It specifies CASSLRTGAFLSYNEQFF.

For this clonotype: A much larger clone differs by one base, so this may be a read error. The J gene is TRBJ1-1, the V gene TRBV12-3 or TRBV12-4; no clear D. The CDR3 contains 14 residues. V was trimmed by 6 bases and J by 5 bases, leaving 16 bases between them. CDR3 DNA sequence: TGTGCCAGCAGCCTCTCGGAGGCCGGAACTGAAGCTTTCTTT. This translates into CASSLSEAGTEAFF.

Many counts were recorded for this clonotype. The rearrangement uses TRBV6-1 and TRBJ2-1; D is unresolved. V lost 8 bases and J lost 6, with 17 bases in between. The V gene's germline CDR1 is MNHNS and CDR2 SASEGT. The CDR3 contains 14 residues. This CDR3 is CASGWSGSLNEQFF. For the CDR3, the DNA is TGTGCCAGCGGTTGGTCCGGGTCCCTCAATGAGCAGTTCTTC.

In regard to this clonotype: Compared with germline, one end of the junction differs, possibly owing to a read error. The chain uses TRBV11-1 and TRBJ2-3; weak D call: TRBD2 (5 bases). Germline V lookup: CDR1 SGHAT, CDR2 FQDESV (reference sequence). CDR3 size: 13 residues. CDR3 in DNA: TGTGCCAGCGGCTTAGCGTCGGCGGGTGAACCGTATTTT. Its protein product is CASGLASAGEPYF.

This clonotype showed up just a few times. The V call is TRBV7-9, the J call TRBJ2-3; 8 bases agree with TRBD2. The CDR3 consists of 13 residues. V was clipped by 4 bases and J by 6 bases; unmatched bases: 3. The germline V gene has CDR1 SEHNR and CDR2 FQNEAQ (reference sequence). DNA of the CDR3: TGTGCCAGCAGCTCTCCGGGGGGGGATACGCAGTATTTT. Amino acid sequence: CASSSPGGDTQYF. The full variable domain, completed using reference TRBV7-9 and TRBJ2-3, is DTGVSQNPRHKITKRGQNVTFRCDPISEHNRLYWYRQTLGQGPEFLTYFQNEAQLEKSRLLSDRFSAERPKGSFSTLEIQRTEQGDSAMYLCASSSPGGDTQYFGPGTRLTVL.

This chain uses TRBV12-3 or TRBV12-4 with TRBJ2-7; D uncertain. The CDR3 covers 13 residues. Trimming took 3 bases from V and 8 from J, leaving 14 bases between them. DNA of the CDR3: TGTGCCAGCAGTTTTTATCCCTCCCGCCAGCAGTACTTC. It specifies CASSFYPSRQQYF.

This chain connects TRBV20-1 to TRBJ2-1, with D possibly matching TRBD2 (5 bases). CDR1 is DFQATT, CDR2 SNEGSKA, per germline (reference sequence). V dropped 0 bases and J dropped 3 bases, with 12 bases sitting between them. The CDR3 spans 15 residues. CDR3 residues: CSARDLGGLYNEQFF. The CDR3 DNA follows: TGCAGTGCTAGAGATCTTGGAGGACTCTACAATGAGCAGTTCTTC.

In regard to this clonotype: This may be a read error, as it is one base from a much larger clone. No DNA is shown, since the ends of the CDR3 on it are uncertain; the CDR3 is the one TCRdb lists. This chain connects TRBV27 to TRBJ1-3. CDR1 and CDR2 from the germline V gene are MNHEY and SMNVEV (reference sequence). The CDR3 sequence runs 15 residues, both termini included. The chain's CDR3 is CASSLFWGSGNTMYF.

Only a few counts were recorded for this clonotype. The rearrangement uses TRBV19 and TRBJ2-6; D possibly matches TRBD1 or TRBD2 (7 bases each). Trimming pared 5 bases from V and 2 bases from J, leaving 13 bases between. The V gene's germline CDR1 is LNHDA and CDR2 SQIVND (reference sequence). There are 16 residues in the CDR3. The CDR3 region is CASSPQGGAGANVLTF. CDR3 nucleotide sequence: TGTGCCAGTAGTCCCCAGGGGGGGGCTGGGGCCAACGTCCTGACTTTC.

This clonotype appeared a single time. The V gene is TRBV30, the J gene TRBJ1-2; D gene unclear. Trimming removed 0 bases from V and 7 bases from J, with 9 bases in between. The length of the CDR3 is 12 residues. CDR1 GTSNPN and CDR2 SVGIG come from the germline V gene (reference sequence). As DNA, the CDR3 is TGTGCCTGGAGTGTATCTCTAGGTGGCTACACCTTC. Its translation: CAWSVSLGGYTF.

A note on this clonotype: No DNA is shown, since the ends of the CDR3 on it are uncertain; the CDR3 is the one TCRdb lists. CDR3 amino acids: CASILGTEALF. The V call is TRBV28, the J call TRBJ1-1. Germline assignment: CDR1 MDHEN and CDR2 SYDVKM. The CDR3 sequence runs 11 residues, both termini included.

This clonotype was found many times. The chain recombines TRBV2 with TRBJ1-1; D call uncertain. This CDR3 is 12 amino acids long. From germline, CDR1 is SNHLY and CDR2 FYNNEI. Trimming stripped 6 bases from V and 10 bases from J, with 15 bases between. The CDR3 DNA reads TGTGCCAGCAGGGATACAGATTCCGGAGCTTTCTTT. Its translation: CASRDTDSGAFF.